This T cell receptor (beta chain) originates from a study of OX40 agonist ivuxolimab in advanced cancers. Produced via immunoSEQ multiplex PCR; TCRdb's table is partial and in-frame only. Of 9,500 to 15,000 clones in the sample, over 80% are singletons; the top ten hold roughly a fifth. Deletions cut 1 base from V and 1 base from J, with 13 bases between. The CDR3 spans 16 residues. Germline V gives CDR1 SEHNR, CDR2 FQNEAQ (reference sequence). This TCR derives from an adult with an advanced solid tumor such as melanoma, head and neck, liver or kidney cancer. The chain recombines TRBV7-9 with TRBJ2-5, with D possibly being TRBD1 or TRBD2 (5 bases each). Sample: CD4+ or CD8+ T cells sorted from blood, taken in a trial of the OX40 agonist ivuxolimab. Here the CDR3 DNA reads TGTGCCAGCAGCTTAGGTTCCGGGGCATCCCAAGAGACCCAGTACTTC. Translating gives CASSLGSGASQETQYF. The full variable domain, with the rest looked up from reference TRBV7-9 and TRBJ2-5, is DTGVSQNPRHKITKRGQNVTFRCDPISEHNRLYWYRQTLGQGPEFLTYFQNEAQLEKSRLLSDRFSAERPKGSFSTLEIQRTEQGDSAMYLCASSLGSGASQETQYFGPGTRLLVL.